A single sample is the source of the 19 T cell receptor beta chains below, sequenced in a study of blood T cell repertoires in COVID-19. Libraries were prepared by immunoSEQ multiplex PCR; TCRdb keeps only in-frame clonotypes and omits some of them. This table holds roughly 160,000 clones, roughly 85% found once. The sample comprised PBMCs or T cells enriched from blood (not recorded which). These receptors all come from a woman in her 70s in a cohort exposed to, infected with or recovered from COVID-19 (not recorded which).

The chain carries TRBV20-1 and TRBJ2-4, with no clear D. V gave up 4 bases and J gave up 9 bases, with 10 bases separating them. CDR1 is DFQATT, CDR2 SNEGSKA, per germline (reference sequence). The CDR3 is 11 residues long. The CDR3 nucleotides read TGCAGTGCTATTAGCTTCCCCATTCAGTACTTC. Translating gives CSAISFPIQYF.

The chain carries TRBV3-1 (or the pseudogene TRBV3-2) and TRBJ2-7, with a possible D match to TRBD1 (5 bases). Deletions cut 4 bases from V and 3 bases from J, with 10 bases between. CDR3 length: 13 amino acids. CDR1 LGHDT and CDR2 YNNKEL come from the germline V gene (reference sequence). The DNA for the CDR3 is TGTGCCAGCAGCCGGCAGGGTAACTACGAGCAGTACTTC. Amino acid sequence: CASSRQGNYEQYF.

This clone was observed a single time. The chain combines TRBV6-5 with TRBJ2-5; 7 positions match TRBD2. Germline trimming cut 0 bases from V and 4 bases from J; bases unmatched to any gene: 8. CDR1 is MNHEY, CDR2 SVGAGI, per germline. The CDR3 totals 16 residues. The CDR3 sequence: CASSYSWEGMVETQYF. The CDR3 nucleotides read TGTGCCAGCAGTTACTCGTGGGAGGGTATGGTAGAGACCCAGTACTTC.

V and J are TRBV30 and TRBJ1-6, with 7 bases matching TRBD1. J gave up 6 bases and V 4 bases, and 9 bases lay outside the gene matches. The CDR3 runs 15 residues. Looked up from germline, CDR1 is GTSNPN and CDR2 is SVGIG (reference sequence). CDR3 in DNA: TGTGCCTGGAATCCGTCGAGGGGGCGTAATTCACCCCTCCACTTT. Translated, it gives CAWNPSRGRNSPLHF.

The V gene is TRBV5-1, the J gene TRBJ2-1; 8 bases line up with TRBD2. The CDR3 is 17 amino acids. Germline lookup yields CDR1 SGHRS and CDR2 YFSETQ. Trimming at V came to 2 bases and at J to 0 bases, leaving 7 bases not matched to a gene. In nucleotides, the CDR3 is TGCGCCAGCAGCTTATTAGCGGGGCTAGACTCCTACAATGAGCAGTTCTTC. Amino acid sequence: CASSLLAGLDSYNEQFF.

This clone came up a few times. The rearrangement uses TRBV13 and TRBJ2-3; TRBD2 matches at 10 bases. Germline CDR1 PRHDT, CDR2 FYEKMQ (reference sequence). V lost 3 bases and J lost 4; bases outside the gene matches: 7. The CDR3 consists of 16 residues. The CDR3 coding sequence is TGTGCCAGCAGCTTCAGCCTAGCGGGAGTGGCAGATACGCAGTATTTT. This codes for CASSFSLAGVADTQYF.

This clone was detected only a few times. Germline and junction disagree at one end, which may indicate a read error. J is TRBJ2-5 and V is TRBV28; possible D gene TRBD2, 6 bases. The CDR3 covers 13 residues. Germline V gives CDR1 MDHEN, CDR2 SYDVKM. Here the CDR3 DNA reads TGTGCCAGCAGTTTATCCCCTAGCGCCTACCCCGACTTC. Its translation is CASSLSPSAYPDF.

The chain joins TRBV5-1 to TRBJ1-3; D is unclear. With 4 bases removed from V and 0 bases from J, the gap between germline ends came to 14 bases. This CDR3 spans 16 amino acids. The germline gives CDR1 SGHRS, CDR2 YFSETQ. DNA for the CDR3: TGCGCCAGCAGCCTTACTCAGGTCTACTCTGGAAACACCATATATTTT. Translating it yields CASSLTQVYSGNTIYF.

J is TRBJ2-1 and V is TRBV18; tentative D call: TRBD2 (5 bases). The CDR3 is 13 amino acids. Deletions cut 0 bases from V and 7 bases from J, with 7 bases between. CDR1 is KGHSH and CDR2 is LQKENI in the germline V gene. The CDR3 coding sequence is TGTGCCAGCTCACCACCTACGGGAAATGAGCAGTTCTTC. It specifies CASSPPTGNEQFF.

This chain uses TRBV28 with TRBJ1-2, with 9 nucleotides matching TRBD1. The trim removed 4 bases at V and 8 bases at J, leaving 11 bases unmatched. Germline CDR1 reads MDHEN; CDR2 reads SYDVKM. There are 15 residues in the CDR3. The CDR3, as DNA: TGTGCCAGCAGTTGGGTAGGTGGGACAGGGCGCGGCTACACCTTC. This translates into CASSWVGGTGRGYTF.

This clone showed up just once. The chain couples TRBV20-1 to TRBJ2-5; no clear D. CDR3 length equals 12 residues. Germline CDR1 DFQATT, CDR2 SNEGSKA (reference sequence). With 3 bases removed from V and 7 bases from J, the gap between germline ends came to 12 bases. The CDR3 bases are TGCAGTGCTAGTTACGAGGCTGGGACCCAGTACTTC. This encodes CSASYEAGTQYF.

The chain carries TRBV28 and TRBJ1-4, with 7 bases matching TRBD1. This CDR3 is 12 amino acids long. CDR1 and CDR2 from the germline V gene are MDHEN and SYDVKM. V lost 6 bases, J lost 7 bases, and 2 bases stayed unmatched. The CDR3 is CASRQGPEKLFF. As DNA, the CDR3 is TGTGCCAGCAGACAGGGGCCTGAAAAACTGTTTTTT.

Regarding this clone: The junction differs from germline at one of its ends, possibly a read error. V and J are TRBV2 and TRBJ1-4, with D hard to call. This CDR3 region has 12 residues. Looked up from germline, CDR1 is SNHLY and CDR2 is FYNNEI. Here the CDR3 reads CASSTTDGNGLF. The CDR3 region has the DNA TGTGCCAGCAGTACTACGGACGGGAATGGCCTATTC.

This sequence joins TRBV28 and TRBJ1-2, with TRBD1 identical over 7 bases. The CDR3 has 15 amino acids. The J segment lost 1 base and the V segment lost 5 bases, leaving 7 bases of the junction unmatched. CDR1 is MDHEN, CDR2 SYDVKM, per germline. CDR3: CASSSPGTDNYGYTF. CDR3 nucleotide sequence: TGTGCCAGCAGTAGCCCTGGGACAGATAACTATGGCTACACCTTC.

This chain joins TRBV30 and TRBJ1-2; possibly TRBD1 for D (5 bases). The V and J ends lost 2 bases and 5 bases respectively, with 12 bases between them. Germline values: CDR1 GTSNPN, CDR2 SVGIG (reference sequence). The CDR3 is made up of 13 amino acids. The CDR3 spells CAWSPQGLYGYTF. In nucleotides, the CDR3 is TGTGCCTGGAGTCCGCAGGGACTTTATGGCTACACCTTC.

The sample holds a few counts of this clone. The rearrangement uses TRBV5-5 and TRBJ1-2, with a possible D match to TRBD1 (5 bases). The length of the CDR3 is 15 residues. Germline V CDR1 and CDR2: SGHKS, YYEKEE (reference sequence). Between the trimmed V and J ends, which lost 4 bases and 2 bases, there was a span of 15 bases. CDR3 in amino acids: CASSAAGGKNYGYTF. Written as DNA, the CDR3 is TGTGCCAGCAGCGCCGCGGGGGGGAAAAACTATGGCTACACCTTC.

This clone appeared a few times. V usage is TRBV18 and J usage is TRBJ2-3; unclear D gene. CDR1 is KGHSH, CDR2 LQKENI, per germline. This CDR3 has 11 amino acids. V was clipped by 3 bases and J by 4 bases, with 2 bases between them. The CDR3 DNA reads as TGTGCCAGCTCACCCTCAGATACGCAGTATTTT. Translated, it gives CASSPSDTQYF.

The chain combines TRBV7-9 with TRBJ1-1, with 9 bases aligning to TRBD1. Germline loops: CDR1 SEHNR, CDR2 FQNEAQ (reference sequence). With 3 bases clipped from V and 10 bases from J, the junction kept 0 bases outside the gene matches. The CDR3 contains 11 residues. The CDR3 reads CASSLTGGAFF. The CDR3 DNA reads TGTGCCAGCAGCTTGACAGGGGGAGCTTTCTTT.

This clone was seen a few times. J is TRBJ2-7 and V is TRBV28, with D unclear. The V and J ends lost 4 bases and 4 bases respectively, with 8 bases between them. In germline, CDR1 is MDHEN, CDR2 SYDVKM. CDR3 length: 12 amino acids. CDR3 region: CASSSLRYEQYF. The CDR3 DNA is TGTGCCAGCAGTTCCTTACGGTACGAGCAGTACTTC. The full variable domain, completed using reference TRBV28 and TRBJ2-7, is DVKVTQSSRYLVKRTGEKVFLECVQDMDHENMFWYRQDPGLGLRLIYFSYDVKMKEKGDIPEGYSVSREKKERFSLILESASTNQTSMYLCASSSLRYEQYFGPGTRLTVT.